The next 28 T cell receptor beta chains were all read from a single sample in a study of a mutant IDH1 vaccine in newly diagnosed glioma. Generated by immunoSEQ multiplex PCR, the TCRdb table keeps only in-frame clones and is missing some. Among fewer than 30,000 clones listed, around 77% were seen once. Their antigens remain unidentified. The time point: week 11, during vaccination. A single vaccine dose contained 300 ug of mutant IDH1 20-mer peptide, and topical imiquimod was used with it. This specimen consisted of PBMCs, obtained from a glioma patient whose treatment included an IDH1 peptide vaccine. These receptor sequences come from a woman aged 18-35 years with glioma.

This chain joins TRBV7-8 and TRBJ1-3; D gene ambiguous. This CDR3 has 12 amino acids. V lost 5 bases and J lost 8, with 10 bases in between. The germline gives CDR1 SGHVS, CDR2 FQNEAQ. The CDR3 sequence: CASSREEDTIYF. DNA for the CDR3: TGTGCCAGCAGCCGAGAGGAGGACACCATATATTTT.

This rearrangement joins TRBV6-6 to TRBJ2-1, with D possibly TRBD2 on 6 matching bases. The CDR3 runs to 16 residues. V lost 0 bases and J 5 bases, leaving 14 bases between the germline ends. CDR1 MNHNY and CDR2 SVGAGI come from the germline V gene (reference sequence). The CDR3 DNA sequence: TGTGCCAGCAGTTACTCGGTGGGAGGTTTCGACAATGAGCAGTTCTTC. Translated: CASSYSVGGFDNEQFF.

This clone has only a few counts. The chain uses TRBV2 and TRBJ1-5; no clear D gene. Deletions cut 3 bases from V and 3 bases from J, with 6 bases between. This CDR3 contains 13 residues. Germline lookup yields CDR1 SNHLY and CDR2 FYNNEI. The CDR3 sequence is CASSDEANQPQHF. The CDR3 coding sequence is TGTGCCAGCAGTGATGAGGCCAATCAGCCCCAGCATTTT. Drawing the rest from reference TRBV2 and TRBJ1-5, the complete variable domain is EPEVTQTPSHQVTQMGQEVILRCVPISNHLYFYWYRQILGQKVEFLVSFYNNEISEKSEIFDDQFSVERPDGSNFTLKIRSTKLEDSAMYFCASSDEANQPQHFGDGTRLSIL.

This clone was found once. The rearrangement uses TRBV29-1 and TRBJ2-2; 11 bases are shared with TRBD1. Per germline, CDR1 SQVTM and CDR2 ANQGSEA. V shed 7 bases, J shed 4 bases, and the junction held 5 bases outside the gene matches. The CDR3 runs 14 residues. The CDR3 sequence is CSAAGTGGTGELFF. The CDR3 nucleotides read TGCAGCGCGGCCGGGACAGGGGGCACCGGGGAGCTGTTTTTT.

The chain combines TRBV6-1 with TRBJ2-7, with unresolved D. This CDR3 spans 12 amino acids. V was clipped by 2 bases and J by 1 base, with 3 bases between them. CDR1 is MNHNS, CDR2 SASEGT, per germline. CDR3 DNA sequence: TGTGCCAGCAGTGAATCTTCCTACGAGCAGTACTTC. It yields the protein CASSESSYEQYF.

This clone was counted a single time. J is TRBJ2-3 and V is TRBV10-3, with 7 nucleotides matching TRBD2. Germline assignment: CDR1 ENHRY and CDR2 SYGVKD. This CDR3 has 16 amino acids. V was pared by 3 bases and J by 2 bases, with 8 bases of the junction left unmatched. DNA of the CDR3: TGTGCCATCAGTGACGAGGGCGGACTAGTCACAGATACGCAGTATTTT. Translation gives CAISDEGGLVTDTQYF.

The chain combines TRBV19 with TRBJ1-4; no reliable D call. The CDR3 loop spans 13 amino acids. Trimming removed 5 bases at V and 4 bases at J, with 8 bases between. Looked up from germline, CDR1 is LNHDA and CDR2 is SQIVND (reference sequence). CDR3 region: CASSWAVNEKLFF. The DNA of the CDR3 is TGTGCCAGTAGTTGGGCAGTTAATGAAAAACTGTTTTTT.

The chain links TRBV6-1 to TRBJ2-2; 7 nucleotides line up with TRBD1. This CDR3 spans 14 amino acids. With V trimmed by 6 bases and J by 3 bases, 4 bases remained unmatched. CDR1 MNHNS and CDR2 SASEGT come from the germline V gene. In DNA, the CDR3 is TGTGCCAGCAGGAGGGGGCCGGACACCGGGGAGCTGTTTTTT. Residues: CASRRGPDTGELFF.

The sample holds a few counts of this clone. The genes are TRBV19 and TRBJ1-5, with 8 nucleotides matching TRBD1. CDR3 length: 13 amino acids. In germline, CDR1 is LNHDA, CDR2 SQIVND (reference sequence). V lost 5 bases and J lost 6; bases outside the gene matches: 3. DNA for the CDR3: TGTGCCAGTAGTCCAACAGGGGGTCAGCCCCAGCATTTT. This translates into CASSPTGGQPQHF.

This sequence joins TRBV7-2 and TRBJ1-5, with a possible D match to TRBD1 (5 bases). The CDR3 runs 16 residues. The germline V and J ends were trimmed by 4 bases and 3 bases, with 16 bases remaining between them. From germline, CDR1 is SGHTA and CDR2 FQGNSA. The CDR3: CASSSHSREINQPQHF. CDR3 bases: TGTGCCAGCAGCTCCCACTCCAGGGAAATCAATCAGCCCCAGCATTTT.

The chain combines TRBV4-3 with TRBJ2-1, with a tentative D call TRBD1 (6 bases). The CDR3 totals 12 residues. The germline CDR1 and CDR2 sequences are LGHNA and YSLEER. The V end was cut by 4 bases, the J end by 9 bases, with 10 bases between. The CDR3 coding sequence is TGCGCCAGCAGCCCGGTAGGGGGTGAGCAGTTCTTC. Its translation: CASSPVGGEQFF.

The chain joins TRBV19 to TRBJ1-5; no clear D gene. Looked up from germline, CDR1 is LNHDA and CDR2 is SQIVND (reference sequence). This CDR3 spans 14 amino acids. V was clipped by 6 bases and J by 5 bases, with 14 bases between them. The CDR3 DNA follows: TGTGCCAGTAGCACCAAAACCGAAGATCAGCCCCAGCATTTT. It encodes CASSTKTEDQPQHF.

J is TRBJ2-5 and V is TRBV7-2; TRBD2 matches at 7 bases. This CDR3 region has 15 residues. The V segment lost 5 bases and the J segment 3 bases; nucleotides outside the gene matches: 9. Per germline, CDR1 SGHTA and CDR2 FQGNSA. The CDR3 coding sequence is TGTGCCAGCAGCGTCCGGACTAGAGAAAAAGAGACCCAGTACTTC. Translated: CASSVRTREKETQYF.

The chain links TRBV2 to TRBJ1-1; D uncertain. The CDR3 covers 14 residues. V was trimmed by 7 bases and J by 2 bases, leaving 14 bases between them. CDR1 is SNHLY and CDR2 is FYNNEI in the germline V gene. The CDR3 region has the DNA TGTGCCAGCATAAGGGAACACCTTAACACTGAAGCTTTCTTT. It codes for CASIREHLNTEAFF.

The genes are TRBV18 and TRBJ2-7; a possible D gene is TRBD2 (5 bases). Per germline, CDR1 KGHSH and CDR2 LQKENI. The CDR3 is 14 amino acids. The V end lost 6 bases, the J end lost 3 bases, and 15 bases lay between the germline ends. The CDR3 reads CASSRFEAGYEQYF. CDR3 bases: TGTGCCAGCTCGCGGTTCGAGGCGGGCTACGAGCAGTACTTC.

The rearrangement uses TRBV20-1 and TRBJ2-7, with 7 bases matching TRBD2. The CDR3 sequence is 11 residues long. After removal of 5 bases from V and 10 bases from J, the junction contained 8 bases not matched to a gene. In germline, CDR1 is DFQATT, CDR2 SNEGSKA (reference sequence). In nucleotides, the CDR3 is TGCAGTGCTGCCCTGCTAGCGGACCAGTACTTC. It codes for CSAALLADQYF.

This chain links TRBV2 with TRBJ1-2; D is possibly TRBD1 (6 bases). With 4 bases removed from V and 2 bases from J, the gap between germline ends came to 14 bases. Germline V gene lookup returns CDR1 SNHLY and CDR2 FYNNEI. This CDR3 is built from 15 residues. The CDR3: CASSGQGTQNYGYTF. CDR3 coding DNA: TGTGCCAGCAGTGGCCAAGGGACACAAAACTATGGCTACACCTTC.

For the CDR3, the DNA is TGTGCCAGCAGTTTATCGGGGCCCCCCACTGAAGCTTTCTTT. Encoded protein: CASSLSGPPTEAFF. The chain carries TRBV27 and TRBJ1-1; a possible D gene is TRBD1 (5 bases). V lost 0 bases and J lost 4, with 9 bases in between. Looked up from germline, CDR1 is MNHEY and CDR2 is SMNVEV (reference sequence). This CDR3 has 14 residues.

This clone was seen a few times. The chain combines TRBV18 with TRBJ1-1; 11 bases are shared with TRBD1. V was clipped by 3 bases and J by 5 bases; unmatched bases: 2. The CDR3 contains 14 residues. Germline V gives CDR1 KGHSH, CDR2 LQKENI. DNA of the CDR3: TGTGCCAGCTCACCGGGACAGGGGGTTACTGAAGCTTTCTTT. Translation: CASSPGQGVTEAFF. Full variable domain (rest looked up from reference TRBV18 and TRBJ1-1): NAGVMQNPRHLVRRRGQEARLRCSPMKGHSHVYWYRQLPEEGLKFMVYLQKENIIDESGMPKERFSAEFPKEGPSILRIQQVVRGDSAAYFCASSPGQGVTEAFFGQGTRLTVV.

The chain employs TRBV9 and TRBJ2-5; D possibly corresponds to TRBD2 (6 bases). This CDR3 region has 14 residues. V lost 3 bases and J 0 bases, leaving 9 bases between the germline ends. Germline loops: CDR1 SGDLS, CDR2 YYNGEE. CDR3 protein: CASSARDYQETQYF. CDR3 in DNA: TGTGCCAGCAGCGCCCGGGACTACCAAGAGACCCAGTACTTC.

The J gene is TRBJ2-5, the V gene TRBV9; tentatively, D is TRBD1 or TRBD2 (5 bases each). The ends were cut back, 0 bases at V and 5 bases at J, with 29 bases in the middle. Germline lookup yields CDR1 SGDLS and CDR2 YYNGEE. This CDR3 region has 20 residues. The CDR3 here is CASSVEAGDVLGDTQETQYF. The CDR3 nucleotides read TGTGCCAGCAGCGTAGAAGCCGGGGATGTACTGGGGGATACGCAGGAGACCCAGTACTTC.

This clone has a single count. The rearrangement uses TRBV11-2 and TRBJ2-3, with D possibly matching TRBD1 (6 bases). Germline V gene data show CDR1 as SGHAT and CDR2 as FQNNGV. Trimming took 3 bases from V and 3 from J, leaving 7 bases between them. The CDR3 is made up of 13 amino acids. The chain's CDR3 is CASSFQGTDTQYF. CDR3 sequence (DNA): TGTGCCAGCAGCTTCCAGGGGACAGATACGCAGTATTTT.

The chain recombines TRBV6-1 with TRBJ2-7; 10 nucleotides agree with TRBD1. The J segment lost 4 bases and the V segment lost 7 bases, leaving 10 bases of the junction unmatched. This CDR3 region has 15 residues. The germline V gene encodes CDR1 MNHNS and CDR2 SASEGT. CDR3 DNA sequence: TGTGCCAGCATTACGATGACAGGGGGCGCGTACGAGCAGTACTTC. Encoded protein: CASITMTGGAYEQYF.

This sequence joins TRBV9 and TRBJ2-2, with TRBD2 identical over 7 bases. CDR1 and CDR2 from the germline V gene are SGDLS and YYNGEE. The CDR3 length is 17 residues. V shed 0 bases, J shed 4 bases, and the junction held 9 bases outside the gene matches. Here the CDR3 reads CASSVEGGRVRTGELFF. The CDR3 DNA is TGTGCCAGCAGCGTAGAGGGTGGGAGGGTGCGCACCGGGGAGCTGTTTTTT.

J is TRBJ2-7 and V is TRBV7-9, with a possible D match to TRBD2 (6 bases). Deletions cut 2 bases from V and 3 bases from J, with 8 bases between. CDR3 length: 13 residues. Germline V gene lookup returns CDR1 SEHNR and CDR2 FQNEAQ (reference sequence). The CDR3: CASSLNGGYEQYF. In DNA, the CDR3 is TGTGCCAGCAGCTTAAACGGGGGCTACGAGCAGTACTTC.

V usage is TRBV13 and J usage is TRBJ2-1, with TRBD2 as a possible D gene (6 bases). CDR3 length equals 12 residues. From germline, CDR1 is PRHDT and CDR2 FYEKMQ (reference sequence). Deletions cut 5 bases from V and 15 bases from J, with 17 bases between. CDR3 DNA: TGTGCCAGCAGCGCGGGGCAGGAGGGTATGTTCTTC. Translated, it gives CASSAGQEGMFF.

The genes are TRBV7-9 and TRBJ1-6, with unresolved D. The V gene lost 5 bases and the J gene lost 10 bases, with 18 bases spanning the gap. The CDR3 is made up of 15 amino acids. CDR1 and CDR2 from the germline V gene are SEHNR and FQNEAQ (reference sequence). CDR3 nucleotides: TGTGCCAGCAGCAATGCGCGCTCTGCGGAATCACCCCTCCACTTT. This encodes CASSNARSAESPLHF.

The chain carries TRBV25-1 and TRBJ2-5; D uncertain. The V and J ends lost 1 base and 3 bases respectively, with 9 bases between them. Germline values: CDR1 MGHDK, CDR2 SYGVNS. CDR3 length equals 14 residues. CDR3 protein: CASSEFGREETQYF. The CDR3 nucleotides are TGTGCCAGCAGTGAATTCGGCAGAGAAGAGACCCAGTACTTC.